Below are 13 T cell receptor beta chains sequenced from a single sample in a study of blood T cell repertoires in COVID-19. Clones were sequenced by immunoSEQ multiplex PCR, and TCRdb holds only the in-frame ones, with some missing. This table holds about 200,000 clones, 80% to 90% found once. Sequencing was performed on peripheral blood. Receptors originate from a young man with active or convalescent COVID-19.

This chain links TRBV4-1 with TRBJ2-1; 8 positions agree with TRBD2. With V trimmed by 4 bases and J by 3 bases, 11 bases remained unmatched. CDR3 size: 17 residues. Per the germline V gene, CDR1 is MGHRA and CDR2 is YSYEKL. CDR3 bases: TGCGCCAGCAGCCCCACCTCATCTAGCGGGTTCTACAATGAGCAGTTCTTC. Translation: CASSPTSSSGFYNEQFF.

The chain couples TRBV15 to TRBJ2-7, with a tentative D call TRBD1 (6 bases). This CDR3 region has 15 residues. Germline CDR1 LNHNV, CDR2 YYDKDF (reference sequence). V lost 2 bases to trimming and J lost 5 bases, with 16 bases between them. The CDR3 sequence is CATSRYSGTLDEQYF. The CDR3 DNA reads as TGTGCCACCAGCAGATATTCCGGGACACTTGACGAGCAGTACTTC.

This chain connects TRBV5-1 to TRBJ2-5; D is perhaps TRBD1 (6 bases). V was cut by 2 bases and J by 5 bases, with 13 bases left in between. Germline V gene data show CDR1 as SGHRS and CDR2 as YFSETQ. The CDR3 contains 14 residues. The CDR3 region is CASSLTGKGETQYF. The CDR3 DNA follows: TGCGCCAGCAGCTTAACAGGGAAGGGTGAGACCCAGTACTTC.

J is TRBJ2-3 and V is TRBV3-1 (or the pseudogene TRBV3-2); unclear D gene. CDR1 is LGHDT and CDR2 is YNNKEL in the germline V gene (reference sequence). Trimming removed 0 bases at V and 3 bases at J, with 7 bases between. The CDR3 loop spans 14 amino acids. The CDR3 loop reads CASSQDLRTDTQYF. CDR3 DNA: TGTGCCAGCAGCCAAGATCTGAGGACAGATACGCAGTATTTT.

This chain joins TRBV6-1 and TRBJ1-5; D remains ambiguous. With 1 base removed from V and 6 bases from J, the gap between germline ends came to 10 bases. In germline, CDR1 is MNHNS, CDR2 SASEGT. The CDR3 is made up of 14 amino acids. CDR3 region: CASSEGPSSQPQHF. CDR3 nucleotides: TGTGCCAGCAGTGAAGGCCCCAGTTCTCAGCCCCAGCATTTT.

In its sample, this clone was seen once. The chain carries TRBV11-2 and TRBJ1-2, with D possibly being TRBD1 (5 bases). Looked up from germline, CDR1 is SGHAT and CDR2 is FQNNGV. CDR3 length: 14 amino acids. V lost 1 base and J 4 bases, leaving 10 bases between the germline ends. CDR3 DNA sequence: TGTGCCAGCAGCTTAGCCAGGGACTTCTATGGCTACACCTTC. Its translation is CASSLARDFYGYTF. Supplemented by reference TRBV11-2 and TRBJ1-2, the full variable domain reads EAGVAQSPRYKIIEKRQSVAFWCNPISGHATLYWYQQILGQGPKLLIQFQNNGVVDDSQLPKDRFSAERLKGVDSTLKIQPAKLEDSAVYLCASSLARDFYGYTFGSGTRLTVV.

This chain connects TRBV15 to TRBJ2-7; unclear D gene. CDR3 length: 17 residues. Germline V CDR1 and CDR2: LNHNV, YYDKDF (reference sequence). V was shortened by 0 bases and J by 0 bases, with 15 bases between the two germline ends. The CDR3 region has the DNA TGTGCCACCAGCAGAGATTCATCATCGAGGAGCTCCTACGAGCAGTACTTC. Translating gives CATSRDSSSRSSYEQYF.

The CDR3 reads CASSLAGGWVGLTNTEAFF. The CDR3 bases are TGTGCCAGCAGCTTGGCAGGGGGTTGGGTAGGTCTAACGAACACTGAAGCTTTCTTT. This chain connects TRBV5-4 to TRBJ1-1, with 7 bases identical to TRBD1. The germline gives CDR1 SGHNT, CDR2 YYREEE (reference sequence). Trimming removed 0 bases from V and 1 base from J; junction bases left unmatched: 15. The CDR3 is 19 residues long.

This clone came up a few times. V gene TRBV19 combines with J gene TRBJ2-1; D might be TRBD2 (7 bases). Germline V gene sequence: CDR1 LNHDA, CDR2 SQIVND (reference sequence). Trimming took off 5 bases at V and 2 bases at J, with 19 bases between the two ends. This CDR3 has 17 residues. In DNA, the CDR3 is TGTGCCAGTAGTCTCCGGGCGGGGGCGGATCCCTACAATGAGCAGTTCTTC. Protein sequence: CASSLRAGADPYNEQFF. Full variable domain (rest looked up from reference TRBV19 and TRBJ2-1): DGGITQSPKYLFRKEGQNVTLSCEQNLNHDAMYWYRQDPGQGLRLIYYSQIVNDFQKGDIAEGYSVSREKKESFPLTVTSAQKNPTAFYLCASSLRAGADPYNEQFFGPGTRLTVL.

This clone was seen only a few times. The chain recombines TRBV7-8 with TRBJ1-2, with 7 bases aligning to TRBD1. The CDR3 runs to 13 residues. The trim removed 4 bases at V and 8 bases at J, leaving 7 bases unmatched. Germline V gene data show CDR1 as SGHVS and CDR2 as FQNEAQ. The CDR3 DNA reads TGTGCCAGCAGCTCTATTGGGACAGCCGGCTACACCTTC. This sequence encodes CASSSIGTAGYTF.

This chain connects TRBV24-1 to TRBJ2-1; TRBD2 is a possible D gene (5 bases). V shed 2 bases and J shed 4 bases, with 5 bases lying between them. CDR1 KGHDR and CDR2 SFDVKD come from the germline V gene. CDR3 length: 13 amino acids. The CDR3 is CATSDSGYNEQFF. Written as DNA, the CDR3 is TGTGCCACCAGTGATTCGGGATACAATGAGCAGTTCTTC.

This clone has more than one count but fewer than ten. The chain couples TRBV18 to TRBJ2-1, with 7 bases fitting TRBD1. This CDR3 contains 20 residues. CDR1 is KGHSH and CDR2 is LQKENI in the germline V gene. V shed 3 bases, J shed 0 bases, and the junction held 17 bases outside the gene matches. CDR3 DNA: TGTGCCAGCTCACCTATTCATCTCGAAAATAACAGGGGCTCCTACAATGAGCAGTTCTTC. Translating it yields CASSPIHLENNRGSYNEQFF.

This chain connects TRBV28 to TRBJ2-7, with TRBD2 as a possible D gene (6 bases). Deletions cut 2 bases from V and 2 bases from J, with 16 bases between. Germline V gives CDR1 MDHEN, CDR2 SYDVKM. The CDR3 is made up of 16 amino acids. The CDR3 here is CASSLGTPSAPYEQYF. Here the CDR3 DNA reads TGTGCCAGCAGTTTAGGCACCCCTAGCGCCCCCTACGAGCAGTACTTC.